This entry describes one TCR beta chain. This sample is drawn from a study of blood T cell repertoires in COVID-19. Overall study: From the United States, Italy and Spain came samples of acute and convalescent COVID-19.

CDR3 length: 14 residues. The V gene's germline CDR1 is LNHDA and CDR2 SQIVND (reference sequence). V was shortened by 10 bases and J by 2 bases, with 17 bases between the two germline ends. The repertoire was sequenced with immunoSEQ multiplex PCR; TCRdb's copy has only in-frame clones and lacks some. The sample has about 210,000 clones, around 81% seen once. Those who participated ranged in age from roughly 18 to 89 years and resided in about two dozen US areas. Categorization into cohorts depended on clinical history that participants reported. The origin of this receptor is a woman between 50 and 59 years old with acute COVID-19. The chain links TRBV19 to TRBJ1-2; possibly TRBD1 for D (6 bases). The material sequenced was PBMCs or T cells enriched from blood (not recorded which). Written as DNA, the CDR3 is TGTGCCACCACGACAGTGAGGGGGAACTATGGCTACACCTTC. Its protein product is CATTTVRGNYGYTF.